This TCR beta chain emerged from a study of blood T cell repertoires in COVID-19. About the research overall: Material from acute and convalescent COVID-19 was sourced from the United States, Italy and Spain. PBMCs, B-cell-depleted T cells, or T cells were the source of the cDNA or gDNA that made up the material.

In the original workflow: Amplifying reference gene primers gave estimates of nucleated cell counts. Assay used: immunoSEQ multiplex PCR; TCRdb lists only in-frame clones, some missing. The DNA was the basis for D and trimming; V, J and clone size are from that table. The sample lists fewer than 150,000 clones; about 91% were seen once. The specimen sequenced was peripheral blood. This clonotype was obtained from a woman aged 50 to 60 with active or convalescent COVID-19.

This CDR3 is CASSQGWDFYSGEQYF. The CDR3 bases are TGCGCCAGCAGCCAAGGCTGGGACTTCTATTCCGGGGAGCAGTACTTC. The chain recombines TRBV4-1 with TRBJ2-7; possible D gene TRBD2, 6 bases. Trimming shortened V by 1 base and J by 7 bases, and 20 bases separated the two germline ends. Germline loops: CDR1 MGHRA, CDR2 YSYEKL. The length of the CDR3 is 16 residues.